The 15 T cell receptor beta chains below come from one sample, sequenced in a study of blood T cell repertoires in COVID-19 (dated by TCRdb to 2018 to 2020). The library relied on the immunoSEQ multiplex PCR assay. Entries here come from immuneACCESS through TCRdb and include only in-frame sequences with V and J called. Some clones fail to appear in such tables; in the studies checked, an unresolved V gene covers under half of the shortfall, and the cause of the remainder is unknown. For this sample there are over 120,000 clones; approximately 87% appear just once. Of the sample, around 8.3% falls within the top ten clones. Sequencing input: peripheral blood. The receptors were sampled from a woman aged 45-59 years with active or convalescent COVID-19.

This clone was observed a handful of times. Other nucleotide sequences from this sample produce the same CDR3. CDR3 residues: CASSASPGNTEAFF. The CDR3 DNA reads as TGTGCCAGCAGTGCATCCCCCGGGAACACTGAAGCTTTCTTT. The chain carries TRBV6-4 and TRBJ1-1; D is undetermined. Germline V gene data show CDR1 as MRHNA and CDR2 as SNTAGT. Trimming shortened V by 4 bases and J by 1 base, and 10 bases separated the two germline ends. The CDR3 is 14 residues long.

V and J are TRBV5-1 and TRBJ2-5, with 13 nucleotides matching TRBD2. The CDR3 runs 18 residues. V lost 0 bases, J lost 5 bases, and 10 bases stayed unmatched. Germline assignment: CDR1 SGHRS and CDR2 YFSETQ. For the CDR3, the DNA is TGCGCCAGCAGCTTGGGTGCAGGGACTAGCGGGATTCGCGAGACCCAGTACTTC. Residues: CASSLGAGTSGIRETQYF.

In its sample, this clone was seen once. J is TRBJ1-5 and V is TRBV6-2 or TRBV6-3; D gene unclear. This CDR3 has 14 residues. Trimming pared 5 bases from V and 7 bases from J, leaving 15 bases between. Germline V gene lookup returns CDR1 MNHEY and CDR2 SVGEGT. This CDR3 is CASSAGSRTQPQHF. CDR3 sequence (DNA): TGTGCCAGCAGTGCGGGGTCACGTACACAGCCCCAGCATTTT.

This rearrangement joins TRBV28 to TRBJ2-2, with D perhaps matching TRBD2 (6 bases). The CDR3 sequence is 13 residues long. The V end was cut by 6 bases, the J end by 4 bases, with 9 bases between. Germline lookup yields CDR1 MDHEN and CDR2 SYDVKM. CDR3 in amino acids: CASRASATGELFF. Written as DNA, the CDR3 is TGTGCCAGCAGGGCTAGCGCCACCGGGGAGCTGTTTTTT. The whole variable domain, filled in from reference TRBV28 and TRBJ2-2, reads DVKVTQSSRYLVKRTGEKVFLECVQDMDHENMFWYRQDPGLGLRLIYFSYDVKMKEKGDIPEGYSVSREKKERFSLILESASTNQTSMYLCASRASATGELFFGEGSRLTVL.

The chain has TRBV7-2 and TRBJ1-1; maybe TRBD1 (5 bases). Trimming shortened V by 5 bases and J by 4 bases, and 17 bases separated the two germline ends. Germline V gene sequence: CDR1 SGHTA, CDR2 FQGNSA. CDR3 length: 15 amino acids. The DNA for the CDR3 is TGTGCCAGCAGCGATACAGGCGGTCGGCTCACTGAAGCTTTCTTT. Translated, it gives CASSDTGGRLTEAFF.

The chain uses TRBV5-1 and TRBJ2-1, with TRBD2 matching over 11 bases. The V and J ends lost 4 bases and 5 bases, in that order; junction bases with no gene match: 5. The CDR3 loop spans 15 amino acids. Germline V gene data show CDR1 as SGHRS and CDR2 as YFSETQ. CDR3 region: CASSHGTSGNNEQFF. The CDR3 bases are TGCGCCAGCAGCCACGGGACTAGCGGTAACAATGAGCAGTTCTTC.

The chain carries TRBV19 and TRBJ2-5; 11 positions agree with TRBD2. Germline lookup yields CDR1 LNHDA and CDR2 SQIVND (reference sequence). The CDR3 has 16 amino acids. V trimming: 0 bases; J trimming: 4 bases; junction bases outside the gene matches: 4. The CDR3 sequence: CASSIDLAGGLETQYF. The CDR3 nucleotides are TGTGCCAGTAGTATAGATCTAGCGGGGGGACTAGAGACCCAGTACTTC.

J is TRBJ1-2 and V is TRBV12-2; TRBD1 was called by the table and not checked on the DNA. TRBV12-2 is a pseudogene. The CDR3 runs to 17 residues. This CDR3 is CASRLIDKSSRVWGYTF. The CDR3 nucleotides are TGTGCAAGTCGCTTAATCGATAAATCGTCCAGGGTTTGGGGCTACACCTTC.

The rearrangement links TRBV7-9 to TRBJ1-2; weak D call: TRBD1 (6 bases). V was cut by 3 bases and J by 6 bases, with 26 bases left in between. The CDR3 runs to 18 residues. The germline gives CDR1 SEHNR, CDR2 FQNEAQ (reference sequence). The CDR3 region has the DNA TGTGCCAGCAGCTTCCCTACATCCACAGGGTGGGGGCTCGATGGCTACACCTTC. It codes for CASSFPTSTGWGLDGYTF.

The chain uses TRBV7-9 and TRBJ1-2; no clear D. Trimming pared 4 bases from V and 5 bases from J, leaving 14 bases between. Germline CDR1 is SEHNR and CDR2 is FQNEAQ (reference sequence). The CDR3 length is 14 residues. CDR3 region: CASSSGRAGYGYTF. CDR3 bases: TGTGCCAGCAGCTCGGGTAGAGCCGGGTATGGCTACACCTTC.

CDR3 region: CSVSAQGNTEAFF. The CDR3 nucleotides are TGCAGCGTTAGTGCACAGGGGAACACTGAAGCTTTCTTT. This sequence joins TRBV29-1 and TRBJ1-1, with D maybe TRBD1 (6 bases). V lost 5 bases and J 1 base, leaving 11 bases between the germline ends. The CDR3 contains 13 residues. Germline V lookup: CDR1 SQVTM, CDR2 ANQGSEA.

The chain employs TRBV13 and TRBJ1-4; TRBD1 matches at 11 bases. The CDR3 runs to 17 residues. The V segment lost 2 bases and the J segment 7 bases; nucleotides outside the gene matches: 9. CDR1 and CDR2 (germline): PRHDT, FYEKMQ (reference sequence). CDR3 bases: TGTGCCAGCAGCTTAAGGGCCGGGACAGGGGGACTTGAAAAACTGTTTTTT. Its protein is CASSLRAGTGGLEKLFF.

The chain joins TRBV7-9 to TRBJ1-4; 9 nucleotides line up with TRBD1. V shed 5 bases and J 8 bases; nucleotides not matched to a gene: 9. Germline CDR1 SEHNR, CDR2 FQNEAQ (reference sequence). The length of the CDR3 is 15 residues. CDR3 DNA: TGTGCCAGCAGCGTAGAACAGGGGGCCCGGGAAAAACTGTTTTTT. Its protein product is CASSVEQGAREKLFF. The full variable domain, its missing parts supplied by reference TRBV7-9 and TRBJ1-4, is DTGVSQNPRHKITKRGQNVTFRCDPISEHNRLYWYRQTLGQGPEFLTYFQNEAQLEKSRLLSDRFSAERPKGSFSTLEIQRTEQGDSAMYLCASSVEQGAREKLFFGSGTQLSVL.

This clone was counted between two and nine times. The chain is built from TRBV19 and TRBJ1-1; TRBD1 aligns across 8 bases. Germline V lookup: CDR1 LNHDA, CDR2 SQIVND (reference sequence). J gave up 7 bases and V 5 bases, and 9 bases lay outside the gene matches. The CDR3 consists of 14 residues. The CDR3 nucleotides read TGTGCCAGTAGTGCCCGGACAGGGTTTGATGAAGCTTTCTTT. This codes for CASSARTGFDEAFF.

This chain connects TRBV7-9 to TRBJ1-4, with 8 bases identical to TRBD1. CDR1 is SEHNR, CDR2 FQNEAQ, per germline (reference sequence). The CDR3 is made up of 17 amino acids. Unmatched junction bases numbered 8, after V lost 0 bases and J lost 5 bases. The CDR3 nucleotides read TGTGCCAGCAGCTTAGCCCGCCAGGGGGCTTGGAATGAAAAACTGTTTTTT. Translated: CASSLARQGAWNEKLFF.